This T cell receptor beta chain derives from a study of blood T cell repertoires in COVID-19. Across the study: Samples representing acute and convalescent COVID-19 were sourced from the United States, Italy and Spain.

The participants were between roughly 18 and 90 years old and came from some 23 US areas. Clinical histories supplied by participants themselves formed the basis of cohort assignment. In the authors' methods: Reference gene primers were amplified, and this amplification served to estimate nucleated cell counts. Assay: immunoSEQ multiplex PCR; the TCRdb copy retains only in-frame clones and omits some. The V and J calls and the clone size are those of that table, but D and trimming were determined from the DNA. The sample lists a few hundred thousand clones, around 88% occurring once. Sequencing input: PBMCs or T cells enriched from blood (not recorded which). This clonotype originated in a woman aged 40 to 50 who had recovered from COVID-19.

DNA of the CDR3: TGTGCCAGCAGCCCTCGGGGAGGGACTGAAGCTTTCTTT. It codes for CASSPRGGTEAFF. The chain has TRBV7-2 and TRBJ1-1; unclear D gene. CDR1 and CDR2 from the germline V gene are SGHTA and FQGNSA. The germline V and J ends were trimmed by 5 bases and 5 bases, with 12 bases remaining between them. The CDR3 contains 13 residues.